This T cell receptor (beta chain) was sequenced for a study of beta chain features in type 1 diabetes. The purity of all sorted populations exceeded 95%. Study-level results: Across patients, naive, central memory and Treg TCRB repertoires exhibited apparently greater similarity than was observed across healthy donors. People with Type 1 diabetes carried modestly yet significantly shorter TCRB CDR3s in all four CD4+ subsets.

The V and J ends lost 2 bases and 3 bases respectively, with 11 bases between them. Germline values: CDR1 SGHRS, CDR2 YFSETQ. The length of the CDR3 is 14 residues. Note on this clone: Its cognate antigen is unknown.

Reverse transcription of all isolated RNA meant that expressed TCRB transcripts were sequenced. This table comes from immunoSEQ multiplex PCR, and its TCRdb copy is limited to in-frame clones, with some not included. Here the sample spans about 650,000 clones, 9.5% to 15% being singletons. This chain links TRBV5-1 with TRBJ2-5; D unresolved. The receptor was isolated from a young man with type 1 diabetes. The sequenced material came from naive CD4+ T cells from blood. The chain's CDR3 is CASSFGAGEETQYF. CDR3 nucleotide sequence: TGCGCCAGCAGCTTCGGTGCTGGCGAAGAGACCCAGTACTTC.